The present TCR beta chain was sequenced within a study of shared clonotypes between healthy human individuals. Trimming left V 1 base short and J 0 bases short, with 6 bases between. The CDR3 covers 14 residues. Germline-derived CDR1 and CDR2 are SGDLS and YYNGEE. This clone was seen just once. At the DNA level, this CDR3 is encoded by other sequences in the same sample as well. Naive CD8 cells, CD45RO-negative and positively selected for CCR7, excluded terminally differentiated effector memory CD45RA+ cells. TCRdb's table, derived via immunoSEQ multiplex PCR, lists solely in-frame clones and lacks some. This table holds over 750,000 clones, about 96% found once.

This chain links TRBV9 with TRBJ2-3; D unresolved. The TCR comes from a man aged 25-45 years in good health. Material: naive CD8+ T cells sorted from blood. CDR3 amino acids: CASSVKGSTDTQYF. The CDR3 DNA sequence: TGTGCCAGCAGCGTAAAAGGGAGCACAGATACGCAGTATTTT. Using reference TRBV9 and TRBJ2-3 for the parts outside the CDR3, the full variable domain is DSGVTQTPKHLITATGQRVTLRCSPRSGDLSVYWYQQSLDQGLQFLIQYYNGEERAKGNILERFSAQQFPDLHSELNLSSLELGDSALYFCASSVKGSTDTQYFGPGTRLTVL.